This T cell receptor beta chain was obtained from a study of T cells in Graves' hyperthyroidism and ophthalmopathy. Study-level background: Peripheral blood was collected at initial diagnosis, before any treatment.

About this clonotype: The antigen is not known.

Researchers amplified the TCR beta CDR3 regions from RNA transcripts. HTBI primers were the set used in a first-round RT-PCR of the TCR CDR3. MiXCR, run by TCRdb on the multiplex PCR reads, gives a single entry per CDR3 protein. In the table there are 380,000 or so distinct CDR3 sequences, approximately 19% of which are singletons. Germline CDR1 reads MNHNS; CDR2 reads SASEGT. The CDR3 is made up of 16 amino acids. The V end was cut by 0 bases, the J end by 1 base, with 10 bases between. Study findings and constraints: The majority of expanded thyroid clonotypes above 0.001 also appeared in blood. In the analysis, a 13 V-J model separated ophthalmopathy from stable hyperthyroidism.

V is TRBV6-1 and J is TRBJ1-5; the D gene is possibly TRBD1 (6 bases). This TCR derives from a young woman with Graves' hyperthyroidism. What was sequenced was blood. CDR3 bases: TGTGCCAGCAGTGAAGCTCAGGGGCTAAGCAATCAGCCCCAGCATTTT. This translates into CASSEAQGLSNQPQHF.